This record concerns one T cell receptor (beta chain) sequence. Per the germline V gene, CDR1 is SQVTM and CDR2 is ANQGSEA. The CDR3 is made up of 11 amino acids. Trimming pared 4 bases from V and 7 bases from J, leaving 10 bases between. With 60 Vbeta and 13 Jbeta primers, the PCR was carried out. TCRdb keeps only in-frame clones here, not all; method: immunoSEQ multiplex PCR. The table includes some 140,000 clones, approximately 74% detected once. The data are from a study of cytomegalovirus exposure and HLA in healthy donors. The rearrangement links TRBV29-1 to TRBJ1-1, with D possibly TRBD1 on 5 matching bases. The sample taken for sequencing was PBMCs. The sequence came from a man in his thirties or forties in good health and CMV-seronegative. Here the CDR3 reads CSVGGEGEAFF. Written as DNA, the CDR3 is TGCAGCGTTGGGGGGGAGGGTGAAGCTTTCTTT.